The clone carrying this TCR beta chain was counted many times. RNA transcripts gave rise to amplified TCR beta CDR3 regions. HTBI primers were employed in a first-round RT-PCR of the TCR CDR3. MiXCR, run by TCRdb on the multiplex PCR reads, gives a single entry per CDR3 protein. Counted here are some 300,000 distinct CDR3 sequences, roughly 19% occurring once; the ten biggest clones make up approximately 35%. The germline V gene has CDR1 KGHSH and CDR2 LQKENI. Trimming stripped 0 bases from V and 0 bases from J, with 11 bases between. The CDR3 extends over 16 amino acids. This specimen belongs to a study of T cells in Graves' hyperthyroidism and ophthalmopathy.

This chain connects TRBV18 to TRBJ2-5, with D possibly being TRBD2 (6 bases). Material: blood. The source of this sequence is a man aged 45-65 years with Graves' ophthalmopathy. The CDR3 DNA reads as TGTGCCAGCTCACCACCATCCCGCGGGGACCAAGAGACCCAGTACTTC. The encoded protein is CASSPPSRGDQETQYF.